The 14 T cell receptor beta chains presented below share a single source sample, sequenced in a study of blood T cell repertoires in COVID-19. Some clones are missing from TCRdb's copy, which holds only in-frame ones; the method was immunoSEQ multiplex PCR. The sample lists roughly 64,000 clones; more than 75% were seen once. The sample consisted of peripheral blood. The receptors were sampled from a man aged 50 to 59 with active COVID-19.

The chain has TRBV7-6 and TRBJ1-5, with 9 bases fitting TRBD1. V trimming: 4 bases; J trimming: 6 bases; junction bases outside the gene matches: 7. The CDR3 contains 15 residues. The germline gives CDR1 SGHVS, CDR2 FNYEAQ. This CDR3 reads CASSYGTGSGQPQHF. The CDR3 coding sequence is TGTGCCAGCAGCTACGGGACAGGGTCGGGTCAGCCCCAGCATTTT. The whole variable domain, remainder taken from reference TRBV7-6 and TRBJ1-5, is GAGVSQSPRYKVTKRGQDVALRCDPISGHVSLYWYRQALGQGPEFLTYFNYEAQQDKSGLPNDRFSAERPEGSISTLTIQRTEQRDSAMYRCASSYGTGSGQPQHFGDGTRLSIL.

This chain links TRBV6-6 with TRBJ1-2; TRBD1 might be the D (5 bases). Germline V gene sequence: CDR1 MNHNY, CDR2 SVGAGI (reference sequence). The CDR3 loop spans 14 amino acids. With 7 bases removed from V and 4 bases from J, the gap between germline ends came to 16 bases. The CDR3 sequence: CASTYGGVGYGYTF. The CDR3 DNA follows: TGTGCCAGCACCTACGGGGGGGTCGGCTATGGCTACACCTTC.

The chain carries TRBV5-1 and TRBJ2-3, with a possible D match to TRBD2 (5 bases). The CDR3 contains 13 residues. Germline lookup yields CDR1 SGHRS and CDR2 YFSETQ. V lost 4 bases to trimming and J lost 0 bases, with 6 bases between them. The CDR3 loop reads CASSRGSTDTQYF. The CDR3 DNA sequence: TGCGCCAGCAGCCGAGGGAGCACAGATACGCAGTATTTT.

The chain recombines TRBV18 with TRBJ2-5, with 12 bases that match TRBD1. Losses at the gene ends were 5 bases for V and 5 bases for J; bases not matched to a gene: 3. Germline lookup yields CDR1 KGHSH and CDR2 LQKENI. This CDR3 is built from 14 residues. The CDR3, as DNA: TGTGCCAGCTCATCGGGACAGGGGGCCGAGACCCAGTACTTC. It specifies CASSSGQGAETQYF.

The V gene is TRBV9, the J gene TRBJ1-2, with D tentatively TRBD1 (5 bases). Germline V gene sequence: CDR1 SGDLS, CDR2 YYNGEE. CDR3 length: 15 amino acids. Trimming removed 0 bases at V and 3 bases at J, with 12 bases between. In DNA form, the CDR3 reads TGTGCCAGCAGCGTAGGTGGGGGGGGAGACTATGGCTACACCTTC. Protein sequence: CASSVGGGGDYGYTF.

The chain joins TRBV7-8 to TRBJ1-5; D unclear. Between the trimmed V and J ends, which lost 3 bases and 0 bases, there was a span of 9 bases. The germline gives CDR1 SGHVS, CDR2 FQNEAQ. This CDR3 is 15 amino acids long. The CDR3 DNA reads TGTGCCAGCAGCTTTTTGGGCAATAGCAATCAGCCCCAGCATTTT. Its translation: CASSFLGNSNQPQHF.

This chain connects TRBV4-3 to TRBJ2-3; TRBD2 might be the D (6 bases). In germline, CDR1 is LGHNA, CDR2 YSLEER. There are 19 residues in the CDR3. V gave up 0 bases and J gave up 4 bases, with 23 bases separating them. CDR3 DNA sequence: TGCGCCAGCAGCCAAGATCTGGCGGCCCTACCTGGGGACTCAGATACGCAGTATTTT. Its protein is CASSQDLAALPGDSDTQYF.

This clone was seen more than once but under ten times. The gene calls are TRBV21-1 and TRBJ2-7; TRBD2, the table's D call, lacks a check against the DNA. TRBV21-1 is an annotated pseudogene. This CDR3 has 17 amino acids. CDR3 sequence reads: CASSKEPGTSDSYEQYF. The CDR3, as DNA: TGTGCCAGCAGCAAAGAGCCCGGGACTAGCGACTCCTACGAGCAGTACTTC.

The chain is built from TRBV27 and TRBJ2-1, with 8 nucleotides matching TRBD2. Per germline, CDR1 MNHEY and CDR2 SMNVEV (reference sequence). V lost 4 bases and J lost 4; bases outside the gene matches: 9. The CDR3 runs 16 residues. CDR3 bases: TGTGCCAGCAGTTCTGTGGCGGGAGGATCTTACAATGAGCAGTTCTTC. It encodes CASSSVAGGSYNEQFF.

This chain connects TRBV2 to TRBJ2-3; D possibly corresponds to TRBD2 (6 bases). V lost 6 bases and J 3 bases, leaving 10 bases between the germline ends. There are 13 residues in the CDR3. Per germline, CDR1 SNHLY and CDR2 FYNNEI. As DNA, the CDR3 is TGTGCCAGCAGCGGGAGAGGAACAGATACGCAGTATTTT. Translation: CASSGRGTDTQYF.

The chain links TRBV18 to TRBJ1-4; the D gene is possibly TRBD1 (5 bases). Trimming cost V 3 bases and J 7 bases, with 15 bases left between them. Germline V gives CDR1 KGHSH, CDR2 LQKENI. The CDR3 length is 15 residues. The CDR3 reads CASSPIAAQGEKLFF. In DNA, the CDR3 is TGTGCCAGCTCACCTATCGCGGCCCAGGGTGAAAAACTGTTTTTT.

This clone occurred a few times. The rearrangement joins TRBV23-1 to TRBJ1-1; possible D gene TRBD1, 6 bases. TRBV23-1 is labeled an ORF, and its function is uncertain. The V gene lost 2 bases and the J gene lost 1 base, with 20 bases spanning the gap. The CDR3 runs 18 residues. In nucleotides, the CDR3 is TGCGCCAGCAGTCAACGCGACAGGTCTGGAAGCCCGAACACTGAAGCTTTCTTT. It is translated as CASSQRDRSGSPNTEAFF.

The chain is built from TRBV19 and TRBJ1-5, with D perhaps TRBD1 (5 bases). Germline CDR1 LNHDA, CDR2 SQIVND (reference sequence). Trimming took off 5 bases at V and 0 bases at J, with 11 bases between the two ends. The CDR3 extends over 15 amino acids. This chain's CDR3 is CASSATVYSNQPQHF. The DNA of the CDR3 is TGTGCCAGTAGTGCGACAGTTTATAGCAATCAGCCCCAGCATTTT. Complete variable domain (other parts from reference TRBV19 and TRBJ1-5): DGGITQSPKYLFRKEGQNVTLSCEQNLNHDAMYWYRQDPGQGLRLIYYSQIVNDFQKGDIAEGYSVSREKKESFPLTVTSAQKNPTAFYLCASSATVYSNQPQHFGDGTRLSIL.

The J gene is TRBJ2-3, the V gene TRBV5-1; maybe TRBD2 (6 bases). The CDR3 is 14 residues long. CDR1 and CDR2 (germline): SGHRS, YFSETQ. V was pared by 4 bases and J by 0 bases, with 9 bases between. The CDR3 DNA is TGCGCCAGCAGCCCGGGGACTAGCACAGATACGCAGTATTTT. The encoded protein is CASSPGTSTDTQYF. The full variable domain, rest sourced from reference TRBV5-1 and TRBJ2-3, is KAGVTQTPRYLIKTRGQQVTLSCSPISGHRSVSWYQQTPGQGLQFLFEYFSETQRNKGNFPGRFSGRQFSNSRSEMNVSTLELGDSALYLCASSPGTSTDTQYFGPGTRLTVL.